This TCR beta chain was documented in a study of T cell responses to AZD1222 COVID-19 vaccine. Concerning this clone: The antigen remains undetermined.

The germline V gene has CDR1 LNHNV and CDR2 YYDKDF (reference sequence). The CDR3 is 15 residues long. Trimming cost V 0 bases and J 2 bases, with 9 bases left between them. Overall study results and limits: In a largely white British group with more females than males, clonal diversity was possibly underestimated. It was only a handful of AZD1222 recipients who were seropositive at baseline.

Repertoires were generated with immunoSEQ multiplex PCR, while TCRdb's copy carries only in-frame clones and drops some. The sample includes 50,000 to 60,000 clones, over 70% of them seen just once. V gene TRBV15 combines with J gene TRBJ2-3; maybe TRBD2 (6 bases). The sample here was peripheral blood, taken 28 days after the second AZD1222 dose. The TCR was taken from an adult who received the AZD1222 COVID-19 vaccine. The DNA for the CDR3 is TGTGCCACCAGCAGAGAGGCTAGCGTCACAGATACGCAGTATTTT. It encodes CATSREASVTDTQYF. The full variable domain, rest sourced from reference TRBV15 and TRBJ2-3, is DAMVIQNPRYQVTQFGKPVTLSCSQTLNHNVMYWYQQKSSQAPKLLFHYYDKDFNNEADTPDNFQSRRPNTSFCFLDIRSPGLGDTAMYLCATSREASVTDTQYFGPGTRLTVL.